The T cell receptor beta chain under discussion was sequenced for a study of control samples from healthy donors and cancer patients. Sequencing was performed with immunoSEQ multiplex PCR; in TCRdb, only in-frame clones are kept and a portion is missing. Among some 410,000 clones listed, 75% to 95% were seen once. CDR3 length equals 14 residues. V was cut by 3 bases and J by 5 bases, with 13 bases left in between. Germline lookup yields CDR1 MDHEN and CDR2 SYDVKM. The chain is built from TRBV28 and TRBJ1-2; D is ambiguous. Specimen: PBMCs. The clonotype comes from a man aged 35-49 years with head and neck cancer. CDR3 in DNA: TGTGCCAGCAGTTTTATCGCCGGAATATATGGCTACACCTTC. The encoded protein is CASSFIAGIYGYTF.